This T cell receptor beta chain was documented in a study of cytomegalovirus exposure and HLA in healthy donors. Clones were read by immunoSEQ multiplex PCR, and TCRdb kept only the in-frame ones, dropping some. The sample lists about 250,000 clones, about 90% occurring once. The sequence was obtained from a man aged 18 to 30 in good health and CMV-seropositive. Sequenced sample: PBMCs.

CDR3 DNA: TGTGCCAGCAGCTTAGCGACTGGGGCCAACGTCCTGACTTTC. Translating it yields CASSLATGANVLTF. The chain couples TRBV11-1 to TRBJ2-6, with D hard to call. The CDR3 is made up of 14 amino acids. Trimming shortened V by 0 bases and J by 2 bases, and 2 bases separated the two germline ends. Germline lookup yields CDR1 SGHAT and CDR2 FQDESV (reference sequence).